This TCR beta chain is from a study of glioma-infiltrating T cells. The iRepertoire nested amplicon-rescue multiplex PCR amplified TCR alpha and beta CDR3s from RNA. Tissue mRNA or PBMC total RNA, roughly 100-400 ng, went into one-step reverse transcription and amplification. TCRdb re-called the multiplex PCR reads through MiXCR, storing one row per CDR3 protein. Among roughly 200,000 distinct CDR3 sequences listed, more than 35% were seen once. Per germline, CDR1 SNHLY and CDR2 FYNNEI. The CDR3 contains 16 residues. V gave up 4 bases and J gave up 10 bases; unmatched junction bases: 10. As for this clonotype: Its antigen is undetermined.

Findings of the study overall: Tissue and blood shared very few CDR3 sequences. Non-neoplastic patients had below-expected tissue-blood divergence, while all gliomas exceeded expectation.

This TCR derives from a human donor with low-grade glioma or glioblastoma, undergoing nonglioma brain surgery, or in good health (not recorded which). Sequenced sample: glioma tissue, nonneoplastic brain tissue, or PBMCs (not recorded which). The chain is built from TRBV2 and TRBJ1-6, with 10 bases lining up with TRBD1. The CDR3 protein is CASSGRTGGRRSPLHF. Here the CDR3 DNA reads TGTGCCAGCAGTGGAAGGACAGGGGGGAGGAGATCACCCCTCCACTTT.